Reported below is one TCR beta chain. Its antigen is still unknown. This entry comes from a study of CD8 T cells in ankylosing spondylitis. Study outcomes and limitations: Earlier authors reported some of these motif variants in reactive arthritis synovial fluid and blood.

The CDR3 is 19 amino acids. The germline V gene has CDR1 MNHEY and CDR2 SVGEGT. Losses at the gene ends were 2 bases for V and 1 base for J; bases not matched to a gene: 14. Library preparation for TCR beta used quantitative 5'-RACE with molecular barcodes. TCRdb re-called the 5' RACE reads through MiXCR, storing one row per CDR3 protein. The sample holds about 340,000 distinct CDR3 sequences; roughly 14% are singletons and the top ten take 0.9% to 1.2%. Source material: blood, either unsorted or a sorted T cell fraction (not recorded which). J is TRBJ1-5 and V is TRBV6-2 or TRBV6-3; 7 positions match TRBD1. The sequence came from a male donor with ankylosing spondylitis or in good health (not recorded which). This chain's CDR3 is CASSYPDRRQGRSNQPQHF. The CDR3 bases are TGTGCCAGCAGTTACCCCGACAGGAGACAGGGTAGGAGCAATCAGCCCCAGCATTTT.